The 28 T cell receptor beta chains below were found in one sample sequenced in a study of beta chain features in type 1 diabetes. Expressed TCRB transcripts were sequenced because the isolated RNA had all been reverse transcribed beforehand. This table comes from immunoSEQ multiplex PCR, and its TCRdb copy is limited to in-frame clones, with some not included. The table shows around 340,000 clones, with around a fifth occurring only once. Source material: naive CD4+ T cells from blood. These receptors were collected from a woman between 18 and 29 years old in good health.

The V gene is TRBV29-1, the J gene TRBJ2-1, with 7 bases lining up with TRBD1. CDR1 is SQVTM and CDR2 is ANQGSEA in the germline V gene. The CDR3 extends over 13 amino acids. V trimming: 3 bases; J trimming: 7 bases; junction bases outside the gene matches: 6. Here the CDR3 DNA reads TGCAGCGTTGAGGTCTGGGACAGTAATGAGCAGTTCTTC. It is translated as CSVEVWDSNEQFF.

The chain uses TRBV11-2 and TRBJ1-4, with 7 bases matching TRBD1. The germline V gene encodes CDR1 SGHAT and CDR2 FQNNGV. This CDR3 has 14 amino acids. V shed 4 bases and J 6 bases; nucleotides not matched to a gene: 5. In DNA form, the CDR3 reads TGTGCCAGCAGCTCACGCACAGGGGATGAAAAACTGTTTTTT. Translated, it gives CASSSRTGDEKLFF.

The chain uses TRBV10-2 and TRBJ2-5, with D maybe TRBD2 (5 bases). Germline V CDR1 and CDR2: WSHSY, SAAADI. There are 17 residues in the CDR3. V dropped 0 bases and J dropped 6 bases, with 20 bases sitting between them. This CDR3 reads CASSESVLGGAVQTQYF. In DNA, the CDR3 is TGCGCCAGCAGTGAGTCGGTGCTGGGTGGAGCGGTACAGACCCAGTACTTC.

The gene calls are TRBV9 and TRBJ2-5, with 10 bases fitting TRBD2. The closer fit of TRBJ2-7 to the DNA end suggests the J call may be wrong. The CDR3 is 16 residues long. Looked up from germline, CDR1 is SGDLS and CDR2 is YYNGEE. CDR3 DNA sequence: TGTGCCAGCAGCGTAGGATTTACTAGCGGGATCTACGAGCAGTACTTC. Its translation is CASSVGFTSGIYEQYF.

This clone appeared once. The rearrangement joins TRBV15 to TRBJ2-5; D gene unclear. Trimming cost V 5 bases and J 4 bases, with 14 bases left between them. The CDR3 length is 14 residues. Per the germline V gene, CDR1 is LNHNV and CDR2 is YYDKDF (reference sequence). In DNA form, the CDR3 reads TGTGCCACCAGCGACTCGAGTAGTCCAGAGACCCAGTACTTC. It yields the protein CATSDSSSPETQYF.

The V and J genes are TRBV30 and TRBJ2-1, with a weak D call TRBD2 (5 bases). This CDR3 region has 14 residues. V was trimmed by 4 bases and J by 7 bases, leaving 17 bases between them. Germline CDR1 and CDR2: GTSNPN and SVGIG (reference sequence). CDR3 residues: CAWTGGPGRNEQFF. Here the CDR3 DNA reads TGTGCCTGGACCGGTGGGCCGGGAAGGAATGAGCAGTTCTTC.

This clone was counted between two and nine times. The chain combines TRBV7-9 with TRBJ1-1; TRBD1 agrees at 10 bases. CDR3 size: 14 residues. V lost 10 bases to trimming and J lost 4 bases; unmatched junction nucleotides: 9. Germline assignment: CDR1 SEHNR and CDR2 FQNEAQ (reference sequence). The CDR3 region is CAIDRGLRGTEAFF. CDR3 DNA sequence: TGTGCCATTGACAGGGGGCTAAGAGGCACTGAAGCTTTCTTT.

The chain's CDR3 is CAWTRRTGGSDTQYF. The CDR3 region has the DNA TGTGCCTGGACTAGGCGGACGGGGGGCTCAGATACGCAGTATTTT. The J gene is TRBJ2-3, the V gene TRBV30, with D perhaps matching TRBD2 (7 bases). Per the germline V gene, CDR1 is GTSNPN and CDR2 is SVGIG (reference sequence). This CDR3 is 15 amino acids long. V lost 4 bases and J lost 4, with 18 bases in between.

This clone came up a few times. The chain carries TRBV2 and TRBJ2-1; 8 nucleotides match TRBD2. With V trimmed by 4 bases and J by 9 bases, 8 bases remained unmatched. The CDR3 contains 14 residues. Germline CDR1 is SNHLY and CDR2 is FYNNEI. The CDR3 protein is CASSVAGGGGEQFF. The CDR3 DNA reads as TGTGCCAGCAGTGTCGCGGGGGGTGGCGGTGAGCAGTTCTTC.

The V and J genes are TRBV11-2 and TRBJ2-7, with 10 bases identical to TRBD1. V gave up 3 bases and J gave up 5 bases; unmatched junction bases: 10. CDR3 length: 16 residues. Germline CDR1 SGHAT, CDR2 FQNNGV. CDR3 nucleotide sequence: TGTGCCAGCAGCTTTCGAGCCCGGGACAGGGGAGACGAGCAGTACTTC. This translates into CASSFRARDRGDEQYF.

This chain uses TRBV6-6 with TRBJ1-3; no clear D. The CDR3 length is 15 residues. CDR1 and CDR2 from the germline V gene are MNHNY and SVGAGI (reference sequence). Trimming cost V 2 bases and J 1 base, with 9 bases left between them. The CDR3 coding sequence is TGTGCCAGCAGTTACATGGGAGGATCTGGAAACACCATATATTTT. Encoded protein: CASSYMGGSGNTIYF.

This clone was picked up a small number of times. The chain employs TRBV7-2 and TRBJ2-7, with 13 bases lining up with TRBD2. CDR1 and CDR2 (germline): SGHTA, FQGNSA. The CDR3 runs to 18 residues. V gave up 3 bases and J gave up 0 bases; unmatched junction bases: 8. CDR3 amino acids: CASSFTGTSGVSSYEQYF. DNA of the CDR3: TGTGCCAGCAGCTTCACCGGGACTAGCGGGGTTAGCTCCTACGAGCAGTACTTC.

The chain has TRBV9 and TRBJ1-5, with D perhaps TRBD1 (5 bases). CDR3 length: 14 residues. V lost 2 bases to trimming and J lost 0 bases, with 6 bases between them. CDR1 SGDLS and CDR2 YYNGEE come from the germline V gene. The CDR3: CASSVGHSNQPQHF. DNA of the CDR3: TGTGCCAGCAGCGTGGGGCATAGCAATCAGCCCCAGCATTTT. Complete variable domain (other parts from reference TRBV9 and TRBJ1-5): DSGVTQTPKHLITATGQRVTLRCSPRSGDLSVYWYQQSLDQGLQFLIQYYNGEERAKGNILERFSAQQFPDLHSELNLSSLELGDSALYFCASSVGHSNQPQHFGDGTRLSIL.

This clone has only a few counts. This chain links TRBV25-1 with TRBJ2-1; the D gene is possibly TRBD1 (6 bases). The germline V gene has CDR1 MGHDK and CDR2 SYGVNS. V was clipped by 8 bases and J by 0 bases, with 14 bases between them. The CDR3 contains 15 residues. The chain's CDR3 is CASRKGDISYNEQFF. The CDR3 DNA follows: TGTGCCAGCCGCAAGGGGGACATCTCCTACAATGAGCAGTTCTTC.

This clone was observed a handful of times. The CDR3 reads CAWTSRQGADEQYF. CDR3 bases: TGTGCCTGGACCTCCCGACAGGGGGCAGACGAGCAGTACTTC. The V and J genes are TRBV30 and TRBJ2-7; 10 bases fit TRBD1. With 4 bases clipped from V and 5 bases from J, the junction kept 8 bases outside the gene matches. The CDR3 extends over 14 amino acids. Germline assignment: CDR1 GTSNPN and CDR2 SVGIG (reference sequence).

This clone was recorded a few times. V is TRBV7-3 and J is TRBJ1-2; 10 positions agree with TRBD1. The CDR3 runs 15 residues. The germline V gene has CDR1 SGHTA and CDR2 FQGTGA. The V segment lost 0 bases and the J segment 8 bases; nucleotides outside the gene matches: 6. DNA of the CDR3: TGTGCCAGCAGCTTAACAGGGACAGGGGATGGGGGCTACACCTTC. Its protein product is CASSLTGTGDGGYTF.

The V and J genes are TRBV5-1 and TRBJ2-5, with TRBD2 as a possible D gene (7 bases). V gave up 8 bases and J gave up 3 bases, with 17 bases separating them. The CDR3 sequence is 14 residues long. CDR1 and CDR2 (germline): SGHRS, YFSETQ. CDR3 region: CASAKGGKEETQYF. The CDR3 DNA reads TGCGCCAGTGCTAAGGGGGGGAAGGAAGAGACCCAGTACTTC.

This clone was seen only a few times. The chain joins TRBV11-2 to TRBJ2-1; TRBD2 might be the D (6 bases). V was pared by 6 bases and J by 7 bases, with 19 bases between. Germline CDR1 reads SGHAT; CDR2 reads FQNNGV. This CDR3 comprises 15 residues. The DNA of the CDR3 is TGTGCCAGCAGGGGGGTGAAGGGACTGCCTAATGAGCAGTTCTTC. It specifies CASRGVKGLPNEQFF.

This clone was counted a few times. J is TRBJ1-1 and V is TRBV7-9; 7 bases fit TRBD1. There are 15 residues in the CDR3. CDR1 is SEHNR, CDR2 FQNEAQ, per germline (reference sequence). The trim removed 0 bases at V and 1 base at J, leaving 2 bases unmatched. Here the CDR3 DNA reads TGTGCCAGCAGCTTAGCCCAGGGGGGGAACACTGAAGCTTTCTTT. This codes for CASSLAQGGNTEAFF.

This clone came up a few times. V usage is TRBV13 and J usage is TRBJ2-5; 9 bases align to TRBD2. The CDR3 has 14 amino acids. V lost 8 bases, J lost 5 bases, and 9 bases stayed unmatched. Germline CDR1 reads PRHDT; CDR2 reads FYEKMQ (reference sequence). In DNA, the CDR3 is TGTGCCAGCGGCCTCGGCGGGGGGGCGGAGACCCAGTACTTC. Its translation: CASGLGGGAETQYF.

The chain couples TRBV5-1 to TRBJ2-1, with TRBD2 identical over 8 bases. Germline-derived CDR1 and CDR2 are SGHRS and YFSETQ. CDR3 length: 16 amino acids. Trimming took 0 bases from V and 3 from J; bases not matched to a gene: 5. The CDR3 loop is CASSLVPGLDYNEQFF. The CDR3 coding sequence is TGCGCCAGCAGCTTGGTCCCGGGACTAGACTACAATGAGCAGTTCTTC. Full variable domain (rest looked up from reference TRBV5-1 and TRBJ2-1): KAGVTQTPRYLIKTRGQQVTLSCSPISGHRSVSWYQQTPGQGLQFLFEYFSETQRNKGNFPGRFSGRQFSNSRSEMNVSTLELGDSALYLCASSLVPGLDYNEQFFGPGTRLTVL.

This rearrangement joins TRBV20-1 to TRBJ2-1; no definite D call. Germline V CDR1 and CDR2: DFQATT, SNEGSKA (reference sequence). This CDR3 region has 10 residues. Trimming removed 5 bases at V and 6 bases at J, with 5 bases between. The DNA for the CDR3 is TGCAGTGCTTCTTCCAATGAGCAGTTCTTC. It encodes CSASSNEQFF.

The chain carries TRBV2 and TRBJ2-1; 11 bases are a match to TRBD2. The CDR3 consists of 13 residues. J was trimmed by 9 bases and V by 8 bases; bases with no gene match: 6. CDR1 SNHLY and CDR2 FYNNEI come from the germline V gene. The DNA of the CDR3 is TGTGCCAGCTTTAGCGGGAGGGCCGTTGAGCAGTTCTTC. Protein product: CASFSGRAVEQFF.

The genes are TRBV4-2 and TRBJ2-3; tentatively, D is TRBD2 (5 bases). Trimming took off 0 bases at V and 9 bases at J, with 16 bases between the two ends. The CDR3 extends over 15 amino acids. The germline V gene encodes CDR1 LGHNA and CDR2 YNFKEQ. CDR3 bases: TGTGCCAGCAGCCAAGAGGCTAGCAATCCCTACACGCAGTATTTT. Its protein product is CASSQEASNPYTQYF.

The chain links TRBV5-1 to TRBJ2-5; unclear D gene. CDR1 and CDR2 from the germline V gene are SGHRS and YFSETQ. V was pared by 1 base and J by 0 bases, with 10 bases between. The CDR3 is 15 residues long. The CDR3 DNA reads as TGCGCCAGCAGCTTGACCCGCCGGGACCAAGAGACCCAGTACTTC. This gives the protein CASSLTRRDQETQYF.

The CDR3 reads CATGGPRSNQPQHF. CDR3 nucleotides: TGTGCCACCGGCGGTCCCCGGAGCAATCAGCCCCAGCATTTT. V is TRBV10-3 and J is TRBJ1-5; D unclear. Germline V gene data show CDR1 as ENHRY and CDR2 as SYGVKD. V lost 10 bases and J lost 1, with 14 bases in between. The CDR3 runs to 14 residues.

V gene TRBV5-1 combines with J gene TRBJ2-2; D might be TRBD2 (6 bases). The length of the CDR3 is 13 residues. V was pared by 3 bases and J by 4 bases, with 7 bases between. Germline CDR1 reads SGHRS; CDR2 reads YFSETQ. CDR3 in DNA: TGCGCCAGCAGCTGGGACTCCACCGGGGAGCTGTTTTTT. Translation: CASSWDSTGELFF.

The chain uses TRBV15 and TRBJ1-1; 8 nucleotides align to TRBD1. The J segment lost 0 bases and the V segment lost 1 base, leaving 4 bases of the junction unmatched. Germline CDR1 LNHNV, CDR2 YYDKDF (reference sequence). The CDR3 runs to 16 residues. In DNA form, the CDR3 reads TGTGCCACCAGCAGAGGGACAGGGATATTGAACACTGAAGCTTTCTTT. It specifies CATSRGTGILNTEAFF.